The sequence of this T cell receptor (beta chain) was determined in a study of control samples from healthy donors and cancer patients. The assay was immunoSEQ multiplex PCR, and TCRdb's table has in-frame clones only and misses some. The repertoire holds tens of thousands of clones, approximately 94% seen once, with 3.5% to 4% in the top ten. The CDR3 spans 13 residues. The specimen was blood. The chain carries TRBV1 and TRBJ1-5. TRBV1 is marked as a pseudogene. This clonotype was sampled from a man aged 25 to 40 in good health. This chain's CDR3 is CTSSQDTNQPQHF. The CDR3 nucleotides are TGCACCAGCAGCCAAGATACTAATCAGCCCCAGCATTTT.